Each of the 5 T cell receptor beta chains below was sequenced from the same sample in a study of cytomegalovirus exposure and HLA in healthy donors. Both 60 Vbeta primers and 13 Jbeta primers went into the PCR. Only in-frame clones appear in the TCRdb table, and some are missing; sequencing was by immunoSEQ multiplex PCR. The table shows 150,000 to 200,000 clones, with around three quarters occurring only once. Sequenced material: PBMCs. Every receptor here comes from a man aged 45 to 65 in good health and CMV-seropositive.

The chain's CDR3 is CASSYTGQGYGYTF. As DNA, the CDR3 is TGTGCCAGCAGTTACACGGGACAGGGTTATGGCTACACCTTC. The chain links TRBV6-5 to TRBJ1-2; 9 nucleotides align to TRBD1. V lost 2 bases and J lost 5; bases outside the gene matches: 3. CDR1 and CDR2 (germline): MNHEY, SVGAGI. CDR3 length: 14 amino acids.

The rearrangement links TRBV6-5 to TRBJ2-2, with D possibly TRBD1 on 5 matching bases. The CDR3 is made up of 15 amino acids. Germline V gene lookup returns CDR1 MNHEY and CDR2 SVGAGI. Trimming took 7 bases from V and 7 from J, leaving 19 bases between them. The CDR3 loop is CASTRTLVTGGELFF. The DNA of the CDR3 is TGTGCCAGCACCAGGACACTTGTTACGGGCGGGGAGCTGTTTTTT.

The V and J genes are TRBV9 and TRBJ1-2; 9 nucleotides agree with TRBD1. Germline V gives CDR1 SGDLS, CDR2 YYNGEE. CDR3 size: 14 residues. J lost 2 bases, V lost 3 bases, and 2 bases had no gene match. The CDR3 region has the DNA TGTGCCAGCAGCGCAGGACAGGGGAACTATGGCTACACCTTC. Translated: CASSAGQGNYGYTF.

This chain joins TRBV11-2 and TRBJ1-5; D not certain. V lost 4 bases, J lost 7 bases, and 17 bases lay in between. The CDR3 loop spans 15 amino acids. The germline CDR1 and CDR2 sequences are SGHAT and FQNNGV. The CDR3 region has the DNA TGTGCCAGCAGCTCGATTCTTGAGCTCGGGCAGCCCCAGCATTTT. This codes for CASSSILELGQPQHF.

CDR3 sequence reads: CASSQGNGGAGETQYF. CDR3 nucleotide sequence: TGCGCCAGCAGCCAAGGCAACGGGGGGGCGGGGGAGACCCAGTACTTC. The chain has TRBV4-3 and TRBJ2-5; 8 bases fit TRBD2. The CDR3 runs 16 residues. J was trimmed by 5 bases and V by 1 base; bases with no gene match: 9. Germline values: CDR1 LGHNA, CDR2 YSLEER.